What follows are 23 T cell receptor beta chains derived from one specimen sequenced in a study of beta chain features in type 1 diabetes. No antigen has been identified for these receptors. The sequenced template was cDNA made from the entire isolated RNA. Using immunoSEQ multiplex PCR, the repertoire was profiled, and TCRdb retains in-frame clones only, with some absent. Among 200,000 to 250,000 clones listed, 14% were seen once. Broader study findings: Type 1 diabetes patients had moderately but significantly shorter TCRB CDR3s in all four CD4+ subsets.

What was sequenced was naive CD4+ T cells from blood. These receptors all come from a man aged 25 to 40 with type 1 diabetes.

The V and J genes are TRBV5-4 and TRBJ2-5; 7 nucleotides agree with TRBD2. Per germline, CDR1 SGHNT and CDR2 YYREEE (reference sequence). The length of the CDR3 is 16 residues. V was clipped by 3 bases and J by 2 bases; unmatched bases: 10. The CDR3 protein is CASSSGGRGPQETQYF. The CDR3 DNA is TGTGCCAGCAGCTCCGGGGGGAGAGGACCGCAAGAGACCCAGTACTTC.

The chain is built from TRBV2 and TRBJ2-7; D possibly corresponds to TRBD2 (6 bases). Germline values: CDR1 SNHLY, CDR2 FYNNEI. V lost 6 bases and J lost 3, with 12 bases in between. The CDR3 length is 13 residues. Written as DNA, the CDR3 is TGTGCCAGCAGATTTAGCGGAGGCTACGAGCAGTACTTC. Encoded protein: CASRFSGGYEQYF.

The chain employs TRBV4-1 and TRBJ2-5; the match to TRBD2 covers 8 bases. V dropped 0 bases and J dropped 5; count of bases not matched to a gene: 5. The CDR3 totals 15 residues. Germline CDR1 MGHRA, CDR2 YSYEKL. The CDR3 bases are TGCGCCAGCAGCCAAGAGCAGCGGGGGTGGGAGACCCAGTACTTC. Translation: CASSQEQRGWETQYF.

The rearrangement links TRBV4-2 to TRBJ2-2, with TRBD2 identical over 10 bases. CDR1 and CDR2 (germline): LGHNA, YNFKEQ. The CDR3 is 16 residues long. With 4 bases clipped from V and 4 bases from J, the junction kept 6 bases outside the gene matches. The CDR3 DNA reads TGTGCCAGCAGCCCACGACGGACTAGCGGCACCGGGGAGCTGTTTTTT. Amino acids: CASSPRRTSGTGELFF.

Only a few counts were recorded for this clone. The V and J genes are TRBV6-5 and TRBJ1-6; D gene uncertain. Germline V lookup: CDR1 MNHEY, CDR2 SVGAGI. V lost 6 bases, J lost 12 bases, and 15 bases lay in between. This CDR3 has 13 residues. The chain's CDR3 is CASRMDGNGPLHF. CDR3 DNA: TGTGCCAGCAGAATGGACGGGAATGGACCCCTCCACTTT.

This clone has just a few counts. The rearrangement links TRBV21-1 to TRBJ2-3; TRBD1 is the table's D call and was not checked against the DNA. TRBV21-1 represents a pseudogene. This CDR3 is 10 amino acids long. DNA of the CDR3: TGTCCGACAGGCACAGATACGCAGTATTTT. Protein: CPTGTDTQYF.

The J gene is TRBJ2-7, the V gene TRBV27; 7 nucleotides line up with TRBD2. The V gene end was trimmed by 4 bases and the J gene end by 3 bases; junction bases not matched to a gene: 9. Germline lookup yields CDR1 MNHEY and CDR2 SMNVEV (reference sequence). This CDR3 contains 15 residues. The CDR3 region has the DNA TGTGCCAGCAGTTGGGGGGGGGAAATCGGCTACGAGCAGTACTTC. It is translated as CASSWGGEIGYEQYF.

The CDR3 nucleotides read TGTGCCAGGACGACAGGGGGCTATTTCCAAGAGACCCAGTACTTC. It specifies CARTTGGYFQETQYF. V is TRBV19 and J is TRBJ2-5; 10 bases align to TRBD1. This CDR3 has 15 amino acids. V shed 9 bases and J 1 base; nucleotides not matched to a gene: 8. Germline V CDR1 and CDR2: LNHDA, SQIVND (reference sequence).

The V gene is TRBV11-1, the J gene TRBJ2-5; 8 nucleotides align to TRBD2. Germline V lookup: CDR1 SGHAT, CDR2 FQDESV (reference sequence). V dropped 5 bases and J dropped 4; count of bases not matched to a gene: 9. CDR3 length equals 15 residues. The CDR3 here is CASSPPASGRETQYF. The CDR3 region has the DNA TGTGCCAGCAGCCCCCCGGCGAGCGGGAGAGAGACCCAGTACTTC.

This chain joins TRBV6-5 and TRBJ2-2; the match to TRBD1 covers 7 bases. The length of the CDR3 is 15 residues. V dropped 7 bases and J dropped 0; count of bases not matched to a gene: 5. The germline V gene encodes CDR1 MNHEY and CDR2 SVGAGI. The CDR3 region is CASTRGTSNTGELFF. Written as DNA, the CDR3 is TGTGCCAGCACCAGGGGGACGTCGAACACCGGGGAGCTGTTTTTT.

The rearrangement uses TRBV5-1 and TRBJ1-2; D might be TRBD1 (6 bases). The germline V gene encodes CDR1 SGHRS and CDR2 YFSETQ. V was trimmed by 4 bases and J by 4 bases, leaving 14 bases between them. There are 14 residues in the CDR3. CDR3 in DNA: TGCGCCAGCAGCGCTGCAGACAGGATCTATGGCTACACCTTC. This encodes CASSAADRIYGYTF.

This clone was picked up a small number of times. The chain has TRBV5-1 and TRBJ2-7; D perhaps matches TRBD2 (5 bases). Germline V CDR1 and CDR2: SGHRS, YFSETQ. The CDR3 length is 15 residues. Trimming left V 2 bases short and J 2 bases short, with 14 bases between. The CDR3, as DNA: TGCGCCAGCAGCTTTTTACGGACTGAGACCTACGAGCAGTACTTC. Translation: CASSFLRTETYEQYF.

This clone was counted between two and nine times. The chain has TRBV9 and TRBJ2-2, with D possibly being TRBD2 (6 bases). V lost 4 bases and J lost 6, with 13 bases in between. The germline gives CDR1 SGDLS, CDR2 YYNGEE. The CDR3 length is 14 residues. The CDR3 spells CASSPAGMAGELFF. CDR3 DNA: TGTGCCAGCAGCCCCGCGGGGATGGCCGGGGAGCTGTTTTTT.

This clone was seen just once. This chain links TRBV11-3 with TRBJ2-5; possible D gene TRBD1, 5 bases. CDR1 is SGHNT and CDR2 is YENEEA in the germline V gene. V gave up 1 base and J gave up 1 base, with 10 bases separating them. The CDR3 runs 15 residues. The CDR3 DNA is TGTGCCAGCAGCTTAGGGACAAAACGCCAAGAGACCCAGTACTTC. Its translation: CASSLGTKRQETQYF.

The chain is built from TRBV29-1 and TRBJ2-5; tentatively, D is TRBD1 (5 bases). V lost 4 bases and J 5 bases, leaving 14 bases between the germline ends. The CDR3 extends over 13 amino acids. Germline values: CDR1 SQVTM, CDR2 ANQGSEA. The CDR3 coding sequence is TGCAGCGTTGTTCGGACACCGAAGGAGACCCAGTACTTC. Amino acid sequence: CSVVRTPKETQYF. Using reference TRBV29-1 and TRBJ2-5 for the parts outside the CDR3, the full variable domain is SAVISQKPSRDICQRGTSLTIQCQVDSQVTMMFWYRQQPGQSLTLIATANQGSEATYESGFVIDKFPISRPNLTFSTLTVSNMSPEDSSIYLCSVVRTPKETQYFGPGTRLLVL.

The CDR3 here is CASSLGLGQETQYF. CDR3 DNA sequence: TGTGCCAGCAGCTTGGGGCTAGGCCAAGAGACCCAGTACTTC. The chain recombines TRBV5-4 with TRBJ2-5, with D unclear. The length of the CDR3 is 14 residues. CDR1 and CDR2 from the germline V gene are SGHNT and YYREEE (reference sequence). V shed 0 bases and J shed 1 base, with 7 bases lying between them.

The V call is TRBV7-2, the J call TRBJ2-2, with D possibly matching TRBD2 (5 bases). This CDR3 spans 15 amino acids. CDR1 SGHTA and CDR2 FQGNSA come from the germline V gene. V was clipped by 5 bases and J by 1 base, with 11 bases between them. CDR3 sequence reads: CASSRGWGNTGELFF. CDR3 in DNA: TGTGCCAGCAGCCGAGGGTGGGGGAACACCGGGGAGCTGTTTTTT.

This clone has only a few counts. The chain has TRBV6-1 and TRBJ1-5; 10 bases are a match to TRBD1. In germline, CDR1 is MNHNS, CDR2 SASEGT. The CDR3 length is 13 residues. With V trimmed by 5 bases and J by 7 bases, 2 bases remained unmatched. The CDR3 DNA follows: TGTGCCAGCAGTTGGGACAGGGGACAGCCCCAGCATTTT. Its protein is CASSWDRGQPQHF.

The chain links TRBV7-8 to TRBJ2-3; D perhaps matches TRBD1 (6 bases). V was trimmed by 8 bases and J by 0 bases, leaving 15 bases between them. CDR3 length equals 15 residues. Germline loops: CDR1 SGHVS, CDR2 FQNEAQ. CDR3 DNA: TGTGCCAGCTGCGCACAGGGTAAGAGCACAGATACGCAGTATTTT. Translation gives CASCAQGKSTDTQYF.

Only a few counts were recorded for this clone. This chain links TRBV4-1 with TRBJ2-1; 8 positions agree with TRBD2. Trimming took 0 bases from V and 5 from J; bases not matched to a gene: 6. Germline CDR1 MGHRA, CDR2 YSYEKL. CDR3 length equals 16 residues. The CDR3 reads CASSQEGGLGNNEQFF. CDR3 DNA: TGCGCCAGCAGCCAAGAGGGGGGACTAGGGAACAATGAGCAGTTCTTC.

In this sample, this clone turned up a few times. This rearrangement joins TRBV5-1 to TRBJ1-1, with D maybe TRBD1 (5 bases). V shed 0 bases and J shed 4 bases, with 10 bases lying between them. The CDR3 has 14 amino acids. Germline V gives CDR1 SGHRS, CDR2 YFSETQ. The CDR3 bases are TGCGCCAGCAGCTTGGCAGTCACAGGCACTGAAGCTTTCTTT. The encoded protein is CASSLAVTGTEAFF.

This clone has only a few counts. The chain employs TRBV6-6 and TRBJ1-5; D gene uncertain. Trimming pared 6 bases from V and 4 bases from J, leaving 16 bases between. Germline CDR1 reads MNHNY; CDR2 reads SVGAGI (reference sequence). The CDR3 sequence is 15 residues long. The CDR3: CASSPSGGTNQPQHF. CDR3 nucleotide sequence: TGTGCCAGCAGCCCTTCCGGAGGTACTAATCAGCCCCAGCATTTT.

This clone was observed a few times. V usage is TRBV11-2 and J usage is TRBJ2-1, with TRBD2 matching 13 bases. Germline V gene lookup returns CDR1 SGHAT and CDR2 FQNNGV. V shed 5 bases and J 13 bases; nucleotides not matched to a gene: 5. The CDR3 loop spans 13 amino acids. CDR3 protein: CASSPGLAGVQFF. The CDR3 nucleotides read TGTGCCAGCAGCCCTGGACTAGCGGGGGTACAGTTCTTC.